This TCR beta chain was found in a study of T-cell reconstitution after alpha-beta-depleted transplantation in children (dated by TCRdb to 2015 to 2016). Notes on the research overall: Using TCR repertoire profiling, the study followed T-cell immune reconstitution in a quantitative way in children after TCRalphabeta/CD19-depleted allogeneic hematopoietic cell transplantation.

In the paper's terms, the treatment or condition label means: allogeneic hematopoietic cell transplantation with graft depleted of TCRalphabeta T cells and CD19 B cells. The children who served as transplant recipients had been given grafts of TCRalphabeta/CD19-depleted allogeneic hematopoietic cells. This clonotype was counted between two and nine times. There is no known antigen for this receptor. No base qualities exist here, and no much larger clone lies one base off it. The library was obtained by PCR. The sample was run on an Illumina HiSeq 2500. TCR libraries were prepared with molecular barcoding, using unique molecular identifiers to normalize TCRbeta repertoire quantification. Clones were called with MiXCR by TCRdb after fastp trimmed the public reads at Q25, and only in-frame beta chains were retained. Every CDR3 protein is listed once, alongside the most common genes and DNA of its rows. The sample has fewer than 450,000 distinct CDR3 sequences on record, about a sixth of them singletons. The biggest ten clones account for roughly 41% of the sample.

CDR1 is given as MGHRA and CDR2 as YSYEKL, both from the germline V gene. Taken from cysteine to phenylalanine, the CDR3 has 18 residues. Only CDR3 DNA remains: 54 bases, in frame from the first base. V is cut by 2 bases and J by 5 bases, and the space between the germline ends is 22 bases. The full study reports these points: Over subsequent months, a decline in hyperexpanded clone frequencies was noted, and after one year, T-cell counts and TCRbeta diversity were mostly ascribed to newly produced T cells. About two months after transplant, the apparently early recovery of alphabetaT-cell counts reportedly depended on just several hundred clones that had expanded rapidly and came from non-depleted graft cells. In some patients, high TCRbeta diversity at day 60 was attributed to recipient T cells and intrathymic progenitors that had survived conditioning.

The sequence joins TRBV4-1 to TRBJ2-1; a weak D assignment points to TRBD1 (7 bases agree). The material sequenced was PBMCs, mostly from graft donor cells, taken 360 days after TCRalphabeta/CD19-depleted stem cell transplant. The receptor was derived from a male patient between 2 and 10 years old who had a stem cell transplant for acute lymphoblastic leukemia, so the T cells may come from the graft donor. The bases read TGCGCCAGCAGCCAATGGATCGTAGGGCGGGACAGTGACAATGAGCAGTTCTTC. It is translated as CASSQWIVGRDSDNEQFF.